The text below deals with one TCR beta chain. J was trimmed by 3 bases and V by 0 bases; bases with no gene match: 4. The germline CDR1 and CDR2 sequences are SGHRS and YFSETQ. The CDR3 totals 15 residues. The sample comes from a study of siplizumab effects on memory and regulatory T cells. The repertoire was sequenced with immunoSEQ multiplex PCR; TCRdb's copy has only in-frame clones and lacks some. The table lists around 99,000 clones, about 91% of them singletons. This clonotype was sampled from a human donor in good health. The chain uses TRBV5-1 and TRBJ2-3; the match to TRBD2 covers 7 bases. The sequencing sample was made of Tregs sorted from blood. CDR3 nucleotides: TGCGCCAGCAGCTTGGGAACTAGCGAGACAGATACGCAGTATTTT. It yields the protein CASSLGTSETDTQYF.